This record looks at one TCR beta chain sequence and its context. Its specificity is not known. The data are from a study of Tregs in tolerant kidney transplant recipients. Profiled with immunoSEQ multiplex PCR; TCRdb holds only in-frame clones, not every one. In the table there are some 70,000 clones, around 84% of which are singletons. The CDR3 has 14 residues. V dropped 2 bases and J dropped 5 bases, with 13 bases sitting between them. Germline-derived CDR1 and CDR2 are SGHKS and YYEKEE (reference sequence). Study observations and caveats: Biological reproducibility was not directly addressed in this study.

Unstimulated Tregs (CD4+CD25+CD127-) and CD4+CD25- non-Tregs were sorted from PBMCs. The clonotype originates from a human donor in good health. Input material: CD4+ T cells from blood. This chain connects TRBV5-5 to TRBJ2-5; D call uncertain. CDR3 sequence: CASSLVHFYETQYF. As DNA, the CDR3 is TGTGCCAGCAGCTTAGTTCATTTTTACGAGACCCAGTACTTC. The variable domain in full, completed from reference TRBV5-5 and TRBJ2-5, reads DAGVTQSPTHLIKTRGQQVTLRCSPISGHKSVSWYQQVLGQGPQFIFQYYEKEERGRGNFPDRFSARQFPNYSSELNVNALLLGDSALYLCASSLVHFYETQYFGPGTRLLVL.